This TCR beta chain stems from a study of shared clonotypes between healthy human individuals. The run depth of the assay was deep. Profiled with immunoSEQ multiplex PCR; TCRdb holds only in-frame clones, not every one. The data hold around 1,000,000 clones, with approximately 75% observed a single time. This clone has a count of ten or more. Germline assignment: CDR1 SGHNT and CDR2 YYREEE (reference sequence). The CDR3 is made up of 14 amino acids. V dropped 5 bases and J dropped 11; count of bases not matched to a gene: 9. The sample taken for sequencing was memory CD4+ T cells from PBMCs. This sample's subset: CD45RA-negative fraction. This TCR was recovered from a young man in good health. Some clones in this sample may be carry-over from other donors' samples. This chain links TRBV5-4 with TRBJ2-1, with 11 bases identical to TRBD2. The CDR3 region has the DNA TGTGCCAGCAGTCCTGTACTAGCGGGAGAAAAGCAGTTCTTC. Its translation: CASSPVLAGEKQFF.